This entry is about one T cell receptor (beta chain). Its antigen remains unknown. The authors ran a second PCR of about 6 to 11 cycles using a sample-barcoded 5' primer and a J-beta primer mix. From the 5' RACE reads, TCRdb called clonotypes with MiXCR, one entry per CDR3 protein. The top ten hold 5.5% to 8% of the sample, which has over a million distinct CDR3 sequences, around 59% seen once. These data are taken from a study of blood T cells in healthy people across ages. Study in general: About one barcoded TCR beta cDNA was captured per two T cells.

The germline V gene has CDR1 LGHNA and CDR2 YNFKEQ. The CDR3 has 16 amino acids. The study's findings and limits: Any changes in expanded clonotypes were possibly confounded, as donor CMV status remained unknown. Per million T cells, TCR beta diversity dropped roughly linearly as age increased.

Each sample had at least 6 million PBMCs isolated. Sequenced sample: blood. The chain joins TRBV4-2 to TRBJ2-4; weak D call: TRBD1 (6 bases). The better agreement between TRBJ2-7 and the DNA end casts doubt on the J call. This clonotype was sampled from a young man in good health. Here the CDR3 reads CASSQSSLNRAYEQYF. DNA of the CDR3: TGTGCCAGCAGCCAATCGTCTTTAAACAGGGCCTACGAGCAGTACTTC.